Reported below is one T cell receptor beta chain. Its specificity is unknown. The CDR3 is 15 residues long. V shed 4 bases, J shed 5 bases, and the junction held 6 bases outside the gene matches. Germline V gene data show CDR1 as SGDLS and CDR2 as YYNGEE. This entry is derived from a study of cytotoxic CD8 clonotypes in ibrutinib-treated CLL. General study findings and limits: At baseline, clonality was higher than in age-matched healthy donors and correlated with CD8+ counts. Clonality was elevated at ibrutinib response and had returned toward baseline at progression. Public clonotypes showed up rarely, and on treatment they shrank or held steady.

Here immunoSEQ multiplex PCR was the method, and the copy in TCRdb shows in-frame clones only, minus some. The sample lists about 89,000 clones, roughly 80% occurring once. The sequences come from PBMCs, collected after 12 months of ibrutinib treatment. The source is a human donor with chronic lymphocytic leukemia. This chain joins TRBV9 and TRBJ2-4, with 10 positions matching TRBD1. CDR3 protein: CASSFSGTGENIQYF. CDR3 sequence (DNA): TGTGCCAGCAGCTTTTCCGGGACAGGGGAAAACATTCAGTACTTC.